This TCR beta chain was obtained from a study of T cell repertoires in cytomegalovirus infection. Study background: A matching HLA type, together with CMV infection, was signaled by public TCR beta signatures. The study, taken as a whole, reports: Carriage of CMV together with the relevant HLA was identifiable through cumulative public TCR beta family frequency. HLA-C-restricted CMV clonotypes gave the most frequent clonotype in two of eight donors.

Turning to this clonotype: Its antigen is unidentified.

Trimming removed 0 bases from V and 0 bases from J; junction bases left unmatched: 6. CDR1 and CDR2 (germline): MNHEY, SVGAGI. The CDR3 sequence is 17 residues long. TCRdb independently ran MiXCR on the reads; one entry per CDR3 protein. The sample includes 100,000 to 150,000 distinct CDR3 sequences, 8% to 9% of them seen just once. This chain links TRBV6-5 with TRBJ1-2; 8 nucleotides agree with TRBD1. This clonotype was obtained from a human donor in good health (CMV status not recorded). Some clones in this sample may be carry-over from other donors' samples. The material sequenced was PBMCs. This chain's CDR3 is CASSYSYAGGANYGYTF. The DNA of the CDR3 is TGTGCCAGCAGTTACTCTTACGCAGGGGGCGCTAACTATGGCTACACCTTC.